The T cell receptor (beta chain) described here comes from a study of blood T cell repertoires in COVID-19. Study in general: Material from acute and convalescent COVID-19 was sourced from the United States, Italy and Spain. Sample material is recorded as cDNA or gDNA derived from T cells, B-cell-depleted T cells, or PBMCs.

Germline loops: CDR1 LNHDA, CDR2 SQIVND (reference sequence). Trimming cost V 8 bases and J 6 bases; bases outside gene matches: 7. CDR3 length: 13 amino acids. Original handling: Amplification with reference gene primers provided the estimates of nucleated cell counts. This table comes from immunoSEQ multiplex PCR, and its TCRdb copy is limited to in-frame clones, with some not included. The DNA gave D and trimming, while V, J and clone size come from that table. The sample carries 25,000 or so clones, under 90% recorded once. This sequence originates from an elderly woman with acute or convalescent COVID-19. The V call is TRBV19, the J call TRBJ2-7; 10 bases fit TRBD1. The sequenced material came from peripheral blood. CDR3 protein: CASGRQGAIEQYF. The DNA of the CDR3 is TGTGCCAGTGGTCGACAGGGGGCAATCGAGCAGTACTTC.